These 18 T cell receptor beta chains were all obtained from the same sample, sequenced in a study of tumor-infiltrating lymphocytes in primary liver carcinoma. The template, approximately 500 ng total RNA, yielded TCR beta cDNA made with a constant-region primer. Employing slightly modified ARM-PCR, three nested multiplex PCR rounds were run, and these gave rise to the TCR beta libraries. TRBV1-TRBV30 forward primers paired with a C-beta reverse primer drove the first two PCR rounds, about 10 cycles each. Via MiXCR, TCRdb re-called the multiplex PCR reads, giving one row per CDR3 protein. The sample yields over 100,000 distinct CDR3 sequences, nearly 70% seen once. Co-extracted RNA and DNA came from approximately 20-30 mg of unsorted bulk tissue. Sequencing was done on a sample of tumor-adjacent normal liver tissue. The receptors shown here come from a woman aged 55-70 years with primary liver carcinoma and hepatitis B virus infection.

The chain has TRBV28 and TRBJ2-7, with 9 bases that match TRBD1. The CDR3 has 16 residues. CDR1 MDHEN and CDR2 SYDVKM come from the germline V gene. The junction had 12 bases not matched to a gene; V was cut back by 9 bases and J by 0 bases. The CDR3 DNA reads as TGTGCCAGGCTGCTAAACGGGACAGGGATCTCCTACGAGCAGTACTTC. This encodes CARLLNGTGISYEQYF.

The chain carries TRBV10-3 and TRBJ2-2; D is perhaps TRBD2 (7 bases). Germline-derived CDR1 and CDR2 are ENHRY and SYGVKD. CDR3 length: 12 residues. Trimming shortened V by 6 bases and J by 17 bases, and 19 bases separated the two germline ends. This CDR3 reads CAIRNRPGGLFF. CDR3 in DNA: TGTGCCATCAGAAATCGACCCGGGGGGCTCTTTTTT.

This clonotype has just a few counts. The chain's CDR3 is CASSPTSSTDTQYF. For the CDR3, the DNA is TGTGCCAGCAGCCCCACCTCTAGCACAGATACGCAGTATTTT. The chain uses TRBV7-3 and TRBJ2-3; D is undetermined. CDR1 is SGHTA and CDR2 is FQGTGA in the germline V gene. This CDR3 spans 14 amino acids. V lost 5 bases to trimming and J lost 0 bases, with 9 bases between them.

The genes are TRBV19 and TRBJ2-1; D is undetermined. The length of the CDR3 is 17 residues. From germline, CDR1 is LNHDA and CDR2 SQIVND (reference sequence). V lost 5 bases and J lost 3, with 20 bases in between. The CDR3 DNA is TGTGCCAGTAGTTTTATCGGCCCCGCTCCTGGCTACAATGAGCAGTTCTTC. Amino acids: CASSFIGPAPGYNEQFF.

The chain employs TRBV11-2 and TRBJ2-2; the D gene is possibly TRBD2 (5 bases). The V gene lost 7 bases and the J gene lost 3 bases, with 15 bases spanning the gap. The CDR3 spans 15 residues. Per the germline V gene, CDR1 is SGHAT and CDR2 is FQNNGV. CDR3 residues: CASILDGMDTGELFF. CDR3 coding DNA: TGTGCCAGCATCTTGGACGGGATGGACACCGGGGAGCTGTTTTTT.

This clonotype was detected a few times. J is TRBJ2-7 and V is TRBV7-9; 7 bases fit TRBD1. Germline-derived CDR1 and CDR2 are SEHNR and FQNEAQ (reference sequence). The CDR3 contains 14 residues. V shed 7 bases, J shed 3 bases, and the junction held 9 bases outside the gene matches. CDR3 coding DNA: TGTGCCAGCACTTGGAGCGACAGGGACTACGAGCAGTACTTC. It codes for CASTWSDRDYEQYF.

V and J are TRBV11-3 and TRBJ2-2; TRBD1 aligns across 10 bases. The CDR3 totals 16 residues. V trimming: 6 bases; J trimming: 9 bases; junction bases outside the gene matches: 13. The germline CDR1 and CDR2 sequences are SGHNT and YENEEA. CDR3 amino acids: CASRSPGTGDTRELFF. CDR3 in DNA: TGTGCCAGCAGGTCACCCGGGACAGGGGATACCAGGGAGCTGTTTTTT.

Only one count was recorded for this clonotype. A read error may be the cause here, since a much bigger clone is one base away. This chain joins TRBV30 and TRBJ1-3; D unresolved. The germline CDR1 and CDR2 sequences are GTSNPN and SVGIG (reference sequence). This CDR3 contains 13 residues. The CDR3 bases are TGTGCCTGGATTTTGGGAGCTGGAAACATCATATATTTT. This translates into CAWILGAGNIIYF.

Notes on this clonotype: As the CDR3 is not closed by the conserved phenylalanine or tryptophan, this likely results from a read error. J is TRBJ2-3 and V is TRBV11-2; D remains ambiguous. The germline gives CDR1 SGHAT, CDR2 FQNNGV. The CDR3 spans 13 residues. The CDR3 sequence: CATSPLDGNTQYL. In DNA form, the CDR3 reads TGCGCCACCAGCCCCCTAGATGGAAATACGCAGTATTTG.

Remarks on this clonotype: A read error may produce the germline difference seen at one junction end. This rearrangement joins TRBV29-1 to TRBJ2-1, with a possible D match to TRBD1 (5 bases). CDR3 size: 17 residues. In germline, CDR1 is SQVTM, CDR2 ANQGSEA. Here the CDR3 DNA reads TGCAGTGTTGAAGGGGTCGGCGAGGAGAGCTCCTACAATGAGCGGTTCTTC. This gives the protein CSVEGVGEESSYNERFF.

The chain has TRBV7-9 and TRBJ2-7, with TRBD2 matching over 13 bases. V was pared by 4 bases and J by 7 bases, with 16 bases of the junction left unmatched. The CDR3 length is 18 residues. Germline V gene sequence: CDR1 SEHNR, CDR2 FQNEAQ (reference sequence). This chain's CDR3 is CASSWPPLAGGPASEQYF. The DNA of the CDR3 is TGTGCCAGCAGCTGGCCGCCACTAGCGGGAGGGCCCGCTTCTGAGCAGTACTTC.

Details on this clonotype: This may arise from a read error, as a much more abundant clone is one base away. This chain links TRBV5-1 with TRBJ1-5; D remains ambiguous. This CDR3 spans 15 amino acids. Germline V gives CDR1 SGHRS, CDR2 YFSETQ. Written as DNA, the CDR3 is TGCGCCGGCAGCTTGGAGCCCGGGGTTGATCAGCCCCAGCATTTT. Translation gives CAGSLEPGVDQPQHF.

The rearrangement uses TRBV5-5 and TRBJ2-1, with TRBD1 identical over 12 bases. TRBJ2-7 matches the DNA end more closely, so the J call is doubtful. The CDR3 totals 17 residues. CDR1 and CDR2 (germline): SGHKS, YYEKEE (reference sequence). The CDR3 DNA is TGTGCCAGCAGCTTGCTGGGACAGGGGGCTCCTTACGATGAGCAGTACTTC. It is translated as CASSLLGQGAPYDEQYF.

The V gene is TRBV29-1, the J gene TRBJ2-7; tentative D call: TRBD1 (6 bases). Trimming left V 1 base short and J 0 bases short, with 13 bases between. Germline V lookup: CDR1 SQVTM, CDR2 ANQGSEA. The CDR3 contains 15 residues. This chain's CDR3 is CSVEVGADNSYEQYF. The CDR3 DNA follows: TGCAGCGTTGAAGTGGGGGCGGACAACTCCTACGAGCAGTACTTC.

Comment on this clonotype: With a much larger clone just one base away, this may be a read error. This chain links TRBV7-9 with TRBJ2-3; the match to TRBD2 covers 9 bases. The CDR3 runs 17 residues. Germline V CDR1 and CDR2: SEHNR, FQNEAQ (reference sequence). Unmatched junction bases numbered 17, after V lost 6 bases and J lost 7 bases. The CDR3 reads CASRPRGAGGRTNTQYF. In DNA, the CDR3 is TGTGCCAGCAGACCCCGGGGCGCGGGAGGGAGAACAAATACGCAGTATTTT. Filled out from reference TRBV7-9 and TRBJ2-3, the complete variable domain reads DTGVSQNPRHKITKRGQNVTFRCDPISEHNRLYWYRQTLGQGPEFLTYFQNEAQLEKSRLLSDRFSAERPKGSFSTLEIQRTEQGDSAMYLCASRPRGAGGRTNTQYFGPGTRLTVL.

This clonotype was seen a few times. This may come from a read error, since a much larger clone is one base off. The V and J genes are TRBV12-3 or TRBV12-4 and TRBJ1-1; maybe TRBD1 (5 bases). The CDR3 covers 13 residues. The CDR3 region has the DNA TGTGTCAGCAGTTATAACGGGTTGGGGGGGGCTTTCTTT. This gives the protein CVSSYNGLGGAFF.

With respect to this clonotype: A single base separates this from a much larger clone, so it may be a read error. The genes are TRBV28 and TRBJ2-3; D remains ambiguous. The V end lost 5 bases, the J end lost 2 bases, and 8 bases lay between the germline ends. This CDR3 has 13 amino acids. The germline CDR1 and CDR2 sequences are MDHEN and SYDVKM. The chain's CDR3 is CASSLPSTDTQYF. The DNA of the CDR3 is TGTGCCAGCAGTCTCCCCTCCACAGATACGCAGTATTTT.

A remark on this clonotype: As the CDR3 is not closed by the conserved phenylalanine or tryptophan, this likely results from a read error. The rearrangement joins TRBV5-4 to TRBJ2-7; possible D gene TRBD2, 6 bases. The germline V gene has CDR1 SGHNT and CDR2 YYREEE (reference sequence). V lost 4 bases and J lost 3, with 17 bases in between. The CDR3 loop spans 15 amino acids. The DNA for the CDR3 is TGTGCCAGCAGCCTGGAGGGCGTCGGAGACTACGAGCAGTACTAC. This translates into CASSLEGVGDYEQYY.